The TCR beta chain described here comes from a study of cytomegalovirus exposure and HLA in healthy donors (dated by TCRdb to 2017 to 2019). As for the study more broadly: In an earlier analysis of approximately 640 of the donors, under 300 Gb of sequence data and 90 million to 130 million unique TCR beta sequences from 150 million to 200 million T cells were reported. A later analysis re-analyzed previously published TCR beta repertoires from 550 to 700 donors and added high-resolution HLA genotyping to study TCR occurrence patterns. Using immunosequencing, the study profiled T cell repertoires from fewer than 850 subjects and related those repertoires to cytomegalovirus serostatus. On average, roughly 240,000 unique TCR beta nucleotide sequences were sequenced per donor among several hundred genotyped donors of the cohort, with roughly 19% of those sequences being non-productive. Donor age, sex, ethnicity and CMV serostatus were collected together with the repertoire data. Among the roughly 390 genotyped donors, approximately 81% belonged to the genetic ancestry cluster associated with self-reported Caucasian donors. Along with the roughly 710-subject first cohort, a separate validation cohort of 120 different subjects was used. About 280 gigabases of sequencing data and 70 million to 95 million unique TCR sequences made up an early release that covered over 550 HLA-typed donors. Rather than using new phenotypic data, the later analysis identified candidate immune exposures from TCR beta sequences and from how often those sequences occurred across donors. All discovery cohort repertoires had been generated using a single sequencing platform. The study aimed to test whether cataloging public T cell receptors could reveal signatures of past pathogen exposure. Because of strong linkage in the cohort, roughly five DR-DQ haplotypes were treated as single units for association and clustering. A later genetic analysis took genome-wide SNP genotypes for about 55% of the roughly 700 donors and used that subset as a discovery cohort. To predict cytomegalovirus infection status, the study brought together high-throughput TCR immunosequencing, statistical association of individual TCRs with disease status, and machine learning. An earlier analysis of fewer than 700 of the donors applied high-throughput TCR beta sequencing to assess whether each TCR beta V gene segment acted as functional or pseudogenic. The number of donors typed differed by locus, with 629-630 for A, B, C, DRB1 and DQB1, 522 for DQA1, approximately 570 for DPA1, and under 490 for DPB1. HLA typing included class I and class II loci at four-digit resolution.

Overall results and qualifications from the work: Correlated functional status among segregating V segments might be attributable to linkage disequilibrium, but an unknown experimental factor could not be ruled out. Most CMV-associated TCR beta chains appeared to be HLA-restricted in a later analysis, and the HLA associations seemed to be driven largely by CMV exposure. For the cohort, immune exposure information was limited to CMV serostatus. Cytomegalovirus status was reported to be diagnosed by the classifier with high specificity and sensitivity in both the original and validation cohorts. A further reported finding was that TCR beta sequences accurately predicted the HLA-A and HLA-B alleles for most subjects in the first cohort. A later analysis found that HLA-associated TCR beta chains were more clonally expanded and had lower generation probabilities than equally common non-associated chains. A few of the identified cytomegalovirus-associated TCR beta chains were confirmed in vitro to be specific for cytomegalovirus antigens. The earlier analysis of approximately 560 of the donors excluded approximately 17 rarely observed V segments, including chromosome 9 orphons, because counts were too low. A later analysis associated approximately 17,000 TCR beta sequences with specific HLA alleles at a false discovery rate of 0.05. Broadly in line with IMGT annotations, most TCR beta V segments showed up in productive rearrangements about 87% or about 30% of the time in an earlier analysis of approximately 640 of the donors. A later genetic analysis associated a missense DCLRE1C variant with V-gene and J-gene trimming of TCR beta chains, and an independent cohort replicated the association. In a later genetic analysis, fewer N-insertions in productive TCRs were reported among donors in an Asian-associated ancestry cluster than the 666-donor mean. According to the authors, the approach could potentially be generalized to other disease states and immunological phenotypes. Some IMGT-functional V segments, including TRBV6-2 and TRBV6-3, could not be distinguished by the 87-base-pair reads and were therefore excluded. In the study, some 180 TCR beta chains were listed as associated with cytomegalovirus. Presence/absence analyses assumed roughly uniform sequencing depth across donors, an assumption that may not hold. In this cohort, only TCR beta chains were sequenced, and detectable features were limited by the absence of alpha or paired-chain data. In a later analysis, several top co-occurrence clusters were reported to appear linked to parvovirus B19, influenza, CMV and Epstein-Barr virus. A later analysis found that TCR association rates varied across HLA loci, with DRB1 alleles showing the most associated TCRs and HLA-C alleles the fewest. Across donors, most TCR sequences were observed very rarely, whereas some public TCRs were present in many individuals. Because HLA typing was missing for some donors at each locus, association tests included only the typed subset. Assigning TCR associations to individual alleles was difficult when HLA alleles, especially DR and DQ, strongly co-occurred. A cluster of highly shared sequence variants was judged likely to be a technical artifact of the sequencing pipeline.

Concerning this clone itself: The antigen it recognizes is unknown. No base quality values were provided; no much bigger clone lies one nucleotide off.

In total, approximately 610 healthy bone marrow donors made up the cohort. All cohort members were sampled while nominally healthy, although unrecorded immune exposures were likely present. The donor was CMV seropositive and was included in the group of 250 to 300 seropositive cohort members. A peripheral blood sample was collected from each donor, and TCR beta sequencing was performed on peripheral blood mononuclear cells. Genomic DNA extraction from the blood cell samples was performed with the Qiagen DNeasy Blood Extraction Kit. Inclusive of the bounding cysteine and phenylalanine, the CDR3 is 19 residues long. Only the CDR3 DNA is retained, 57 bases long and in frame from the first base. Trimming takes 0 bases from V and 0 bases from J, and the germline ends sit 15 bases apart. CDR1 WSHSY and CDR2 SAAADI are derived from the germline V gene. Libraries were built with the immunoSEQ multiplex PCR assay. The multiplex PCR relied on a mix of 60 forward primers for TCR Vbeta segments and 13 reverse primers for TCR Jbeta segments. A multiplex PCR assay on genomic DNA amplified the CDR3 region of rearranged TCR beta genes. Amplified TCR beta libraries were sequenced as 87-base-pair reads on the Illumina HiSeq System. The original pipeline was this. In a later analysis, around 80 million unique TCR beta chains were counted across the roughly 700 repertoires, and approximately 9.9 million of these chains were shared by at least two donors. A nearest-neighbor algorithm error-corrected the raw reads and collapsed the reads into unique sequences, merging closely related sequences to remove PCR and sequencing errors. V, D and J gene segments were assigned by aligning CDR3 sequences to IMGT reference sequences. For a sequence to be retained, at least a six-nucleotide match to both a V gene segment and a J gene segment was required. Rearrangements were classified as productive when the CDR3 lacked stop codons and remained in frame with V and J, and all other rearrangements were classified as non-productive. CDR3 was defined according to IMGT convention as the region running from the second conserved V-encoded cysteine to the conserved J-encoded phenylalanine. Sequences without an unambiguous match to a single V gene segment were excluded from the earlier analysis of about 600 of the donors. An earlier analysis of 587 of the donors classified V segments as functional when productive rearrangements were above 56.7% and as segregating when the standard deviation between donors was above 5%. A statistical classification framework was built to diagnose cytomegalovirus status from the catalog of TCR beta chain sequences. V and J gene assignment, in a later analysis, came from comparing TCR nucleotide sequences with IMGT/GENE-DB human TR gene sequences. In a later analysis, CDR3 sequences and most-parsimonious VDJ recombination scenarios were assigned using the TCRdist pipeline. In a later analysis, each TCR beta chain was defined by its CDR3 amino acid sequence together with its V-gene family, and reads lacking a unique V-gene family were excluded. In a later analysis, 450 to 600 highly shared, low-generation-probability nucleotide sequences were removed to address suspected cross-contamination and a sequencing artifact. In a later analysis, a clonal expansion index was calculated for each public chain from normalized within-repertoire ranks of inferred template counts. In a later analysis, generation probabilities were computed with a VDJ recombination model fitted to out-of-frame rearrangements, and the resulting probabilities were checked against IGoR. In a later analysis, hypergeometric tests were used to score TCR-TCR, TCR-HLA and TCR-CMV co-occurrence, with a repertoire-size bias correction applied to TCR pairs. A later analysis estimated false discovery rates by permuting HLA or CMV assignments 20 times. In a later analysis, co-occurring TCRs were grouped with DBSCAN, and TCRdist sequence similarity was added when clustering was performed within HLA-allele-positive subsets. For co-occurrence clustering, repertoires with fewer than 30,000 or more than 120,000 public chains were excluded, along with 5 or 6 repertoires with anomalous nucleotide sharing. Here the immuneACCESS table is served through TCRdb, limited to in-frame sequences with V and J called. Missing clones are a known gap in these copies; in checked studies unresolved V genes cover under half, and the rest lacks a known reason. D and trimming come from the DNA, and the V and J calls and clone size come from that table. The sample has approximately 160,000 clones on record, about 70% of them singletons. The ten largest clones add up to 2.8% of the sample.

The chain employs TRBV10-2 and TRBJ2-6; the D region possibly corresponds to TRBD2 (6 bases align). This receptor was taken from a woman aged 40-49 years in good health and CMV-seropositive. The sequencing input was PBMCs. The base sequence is TGCGCCAGCAGTGAGTCGAGGGACTTCCGGGACTCTGGGGCCAACGTCCTGACTTTC. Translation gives CASSESRDFRDSGANVLTF.